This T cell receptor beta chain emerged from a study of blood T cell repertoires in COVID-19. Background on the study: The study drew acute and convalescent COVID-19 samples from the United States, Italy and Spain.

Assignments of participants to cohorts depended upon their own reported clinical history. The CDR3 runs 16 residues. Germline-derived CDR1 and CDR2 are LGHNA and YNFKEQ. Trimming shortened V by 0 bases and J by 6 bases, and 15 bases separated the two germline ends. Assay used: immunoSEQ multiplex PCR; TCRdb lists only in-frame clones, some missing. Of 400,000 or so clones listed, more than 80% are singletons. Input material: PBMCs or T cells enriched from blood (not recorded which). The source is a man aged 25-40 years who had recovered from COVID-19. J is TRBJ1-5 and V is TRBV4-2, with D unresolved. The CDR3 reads CASSQDWEGVSQPQHF. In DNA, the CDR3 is TGTGCCAGCAGCCAAGATTGGGAGGGAGTATCTCAGCCCCAGCATTTT.